The rows below give T cell receptor beta chains drawn from one sample of a study of a mutant IDH1 vaccine in newly diagnosed glioma. Repertoires were generated with immunoSEQ multiplex PCR, while TCRdb's copy carries only in-frame clones and drops some. The table includes tens of thousands of clones, more than 80% detected once. Their antigen targets remain unknown. This specimen was PBMCs, taken from a glioma patient whose treatment included an IDH1 peptide vaccine. Source of these receptors: a man aged 40-55 years with glioma. CDR3s include the opening cysteine and the closing phenylalanine or tryptophan. The D gene is left open where the match is weak. Only some rows state a clone size, as once, few, many or a class for expanded clones.

j_gene: TRBJ2-7
d_gene: -
v_gene: TRBV6-5
abundance: few
CDR3aa: CASRPSRTSYEQYF
CDR3nt: TGTGCCAGCCGACCTTCGCGGACCTCCTACGAGCAGTACTTC

j_gene: TRBJ1-5
d_gene: TRBD1
v_gene: TRBV30
abundance: few
CDR3aa: CAFGQGAQPQHF
CDR3nt: TGTGCCTTCGGACAGGGGGCCCAGCCCCAGCATTTT

j_gene: TRBJ1-1
d_gene: -
v_gene: TRBV4-2
abundance: -
CDR3aa: CASSQRRGIDRITEAFF
CDR3nt: TGTGCCAGCAGCCAAAGGAGGGGGATTGACAGGATCACTGAAGCTTTCTTT

j_gene: TRBJ2-7
d_gene: TRBD1
v_gene: TRBV10-3
abundance: -
CDR3aa: CAISGGGTGKGEQYF
CDR3nt: TGTGCCATCAGTGGAGGGGGGACAGGGAAAGGTGAGCAGTACTTC

j_gene: TRBJ1-4
d_gene: -
v_gene: TRBV28
abundance: -
CDR3aa: CASTMGLNEKLFF
CDR3nt: TGTGCCAGCACCATGGGCCTTAATGAAAAACTGTTTTTT

j_gene: TRBJ1-5
d_gene: TRBD1
v_gene: TRBV2
abundance: few
CDR3aa: CASSRTRTGDINQPQHF
CDR3nt: TGTGCCAGCAGTCGAACGAGGACAGGGGATATCAATCAGCCCCAGCATTTT

j_gene: TRBJ1-1
d_gene: -
v_gene: TRBV5-5
abundance: once
CDR3aa: CASSLGAVNTEAFF
CDR3nt: TGTGCCAGCAGCTTGGGAGCAGTGAACACTGAAGCTTTCTTT

j_gene: TRBJ1-1
d_gene: TRBD1
v_gene: TRBV28
abundance: -
CDR3aa: CASSLDRAVTEAFF
CDR3nt: TGTGCCAGCAGTTTAGACAGGGCAGTCACTGAAGCTTTCTTT

j_gene: TRBJ1-5
d_gene: -
v_gene: TRBV4-2
abundance: -
CDR3aa: CASSQEGDQPQHF
CDR3nt: TGTGCCAGCAGCCAAGAAGGGGATCAGCCCCAGCATTTT

j_gene: TRBJ2-7
d_gene: -
v_gene: TRBV6-6
abundance: -
CDR3aa: CASSYPDRSHEQYF
CDR3nt: TGTGCCAGCAGTTACCCCGACAGAAGCCACGAGCAGTACTTC

j_gene: TRBJ2-7
d_gene: TRBD1
v_gene: TRBV19
abundance: -
CDR3aa: CASSTGTGGYEQYF
CDR3nt: TGTGCCAGTAGTACCGGGACAGGGGGCTACGAGCAGTACTTC

j_gene: TRBJ2-1
d_gene: -
v_gene: TRBV10-3
abundance: -
CDR3aa: CAISEQGNRGGRFRNEQFF
CDR3nt: TGTGCCATCAGTGAGCAGGGAAATAGGGGGGGGCGGTTTAGAAATGAGCAGTTCTTC

j_gene: TRBJ2-7
d_gene: TRBD1
v_gene: TRBV2
abundance: once
CDR3aa: CASSEDRGYEQYF
CDR3nt: TGTGCCAGCAGTGAGGACAGGGGGTACGAGCAGTACTTC

j_gene: TRBJ2-5
d_gene: TRBD1
v_gene: TRBV10-3
abundance: -
CDR3aa: CASRTGETQYF
CDR3nt: TGTGCCTCCAGGACAGGAGAGACCCAGTACTTC

j_gene: TRBJ1-4
d_gene: TRBD1
v_gene: TRBV10-3
abundance: -
CDR3aa: CAIAGDSGVNEKLFF
CDR3nt: TGTGCCATCGCGGGGGACAGTGGCGTAAATGAAAAACTGTTTTTT

j_gene: TRBJ2-3
d_gene: TRBD1
v_gene: TRBV7-8
abundance: -
CDR3aa: CASSTSVGQGGRLDTQYF
CDR3nt: TGTGCCAGCAGCACATCCGTTGGACAGGGGGGACGTCTGGATACGCAGTATTTT

j_gene: TRBJ1-5
d_gene: -
v_gene: TRBV28
abundance: -
CDR3aa: CASSQTPQPQHF
CDR3nt: TGTGCCAGCAGTCAAACCCCTCAGCCCCAGCATTTT

j_gene: TRBJ2-2
d_gene: -
v_gene: TRBV7-2
abundance: -
CDR3aa: CASRRKAIFTGDAGELFF
CDR3nt: TGTGCCAGCAGACGCAAGGCCATCTTCACTGGGGATGCCGGGGAGCTGTTTTTT

j_gene: TRBJ1-2
d_gene: -
v_gene: TRBV6-1
abundance: -
CDR3aa: CASSEMGRLGYGYTF
CDR3nt: TGTGCCAGCAGTGAAATGGGACGCCTGGGCTATGGCTACACCTTC

j_gene: TRBJ2-1
d_gene: TRBD2
v_gene: TRBV7-2
abundance: -
CDR3aa: CASSLGLAGYNEQFF
CDR3nt: TGTGCCAGCAGCCTAGGACTAGCGGGGTACAATGAGCAGTTCTTC

j_gene: TRBJ1-3
d_gene: TRBD1
v_gene: TRBV7-2
abundance: -
CDR3aa: CASSLGLWGQANGNTIYF
CDR3nt: TGTGCCAGCAGCTTAGGTCTATGGGGACAGGCTAATGGAAACACCATATATTTT

j_gene: TRBJ2-2
d_gene: TRBD1
v_gene: TRBV7-2
abundance: -
CDR3aa: CASSLVGGQGYTGELFF
CDR3nt: TGTGCCAGCAGCTTAGTCGGCGGACAGGGGTATACCGGGGAGCTGTTTTTT

j_gene: TRBJ2-2
d_gene: -
v_gene: TRBV15
abundance: -
CDR3aa: CATSRHPGGELFF
CDR3nt: TGTGCCACCAGCAGACATCCAGGCGGGGAGCTGTTTTTT

j_gene: TRBJ2-7
d_gene: -
v_gene: TRBV18
abundance: -
CDR3aa: CASSPGGSEEQYF
CDR3nt: TGTGCCAGCTCACCAGGGGGGTCGGAGGAGCAGTACTTC

j_gene: TRBJ1-4
d_gene: TRBD1
v_gene: TRBV28
abundance: -
CDR3aa: CASRGRGTGLTNEKLFF
CDR3nt: TGTGCCAGCCGGGGGAGGGGGACAGGACTTACTAATGAAAAACTGTTTTTT

j_gene: TRBJ1-1
d_gene: TRBD1
v_gene: TRBV5-1
abundance: -
CDR3aa: CASSGGTVGMNTEAFF
CDR3nt: TGCGCCAGCAGCGGGGGGACAGTCGGAATGAACACTGAAGCTTTCTTT

j_gene: TRBJ1-2
d_gene: -
v_gene: TRBV9
abundance: -
CDR3aa: CASSVQAGVREGYTF
CDR3nt: TGTGCCAGCAGCGTACAGGCGGGCGTCAGAGAAGGCTACACCTTC

j_gene: TRBJ2-3
d_gene: -
v_gene: TRBV5-5
abundance: -
CDR3aa: CASHHRWGGTDTQYF
CDR3nt: TGTGCCAGCCACCACAGGTGGGGAGGCACAGATACGCAGTATTTT

j_gene: TRBJ1-1
d_gene: -
v_gene: TRBV5-4
abundance: once
CDR3aa: CASSFYTEAFF
CDR3nt: TGTGCCAGCAGCTTTTACACTGAAGCTTTCTTT

j_gene: TRBJ2-5
d_gene: TRBD2
v_gene: TRBV10-3
abundance: once
CDR3aa: CAISQTSGGETQYF
CDR3nt: TGTGCCATCAGTCAGACTAGCGGGGGAGAGACCCAGTACTTC

j_gene: TRBJ2-7
d_gene: -
v_gene: TRBV7-6
abundance: -
CDR3aa: CASSLAAFPSYEQYF
CDR3nt: TGTGCCAGCAGCTTAGCGGCATTTCCTTCCTACGAGCAGTACTTC

j_gene: TRBJ1-2
d_gene: -
v_gene: TRBV4-3
abundance: -
CDR3aa: CASSQDEGILYGYTF
CDR3nt: TGCGCCAGCAGCCAAGATGAGGGTATACTCTATGGCTACACCTTC

j_gene: TRBJ2-6
d_gene: -
v_gene: TRBV11-2
abundance: -
CDR3aa: CASSFDPSSSSGANVLTF
CDR3nt: TGTGCCAGCAGCTTCGATCCCAGTTCCAGCTCTGGGGCCAACGTCCTGACTTTC

j_gene: TRBJ2-7
d_gene: -
v_gene: TRBV6-1
abundance: -
CDR3aa: CASSERAPGEQYF
CDR3nt: TGTGCCAGCAGTGAAAGAGCCCCGGGCGAGCAGTACTTC

j_gene: TRBJ1-2
d_gene: -
v_gene: TRBV29-1
abundance: -
CDR3aa: CSVSRDEGYTF
CDR3nt: TGCAGCGTCTCTCGGGATGAAGGCTACACCTTC

j_gene: TRBJ2-3
d_gene: -
v_gene: TRBV6-4
abundance: -
CDR3aa: CASSDKAGAKGDTQYF
CDR3nt: TGTGCCAGCAGTGACAAGGCGGGGGCCAAGGGAGATACGCAGTATTTT

j_gene: TRBJ2-2
d_gene: -
v_gene: TRBV9
abundance: -
CDR3aa: CASGVANTGELFF
CDR3nt: TGTGCCAGCGGGGTCGCGAACACCGGGGAGCTGTTTTTT

j_gene: TRBJ1-2
d_gene: -
v_gene: TRBV7-2
abundance: -
CDR3aa: CASSLFTGGGYTF
CDR3nt: TGTGCCAGCAGCTTATTCACAGGCGGAGGCTACACCTTC

j_gene: TRBJ2-7
d_gene: TRBD2
v_gene: TRBV4-3
abundance: -
CDR3aa: CASSQVNRGGNSSYEQYF
CDR3nt: TGCGCCAGCAGCCAAGTCAACCGGGGGGGAAATAGCTCCTACGAGCAGTACTTC

j_gene: TRBJ1-1
d_gene: TRBD1
v_gene: TRBV27
abundance: once
CDR3aa: CASSLGQVRSEAFF
CDR3nt: TGTGCCAGCAGCCTCGGACAGGTCCGGAGTGAAGCTTTCTTT

j_gene: TRBJ1-5
d_gene: -
v_gene: TRBV27
abundance: -
CDR3aa: CASRPLGGNQPQHF
CDR3nt: TGTGCCAGCAGACCCCTCGGGGGTAATCAGCCCCAGCATTTT

j_gene: TRBJ2-3
d_gene: TRBD2
v_gene: TRBV19
abundance: -
CDR3aa: CASSLSGRSDTQYF
CDR3nt: TGTGCCAGTAGTCTTAGCGGGAGGTCGGATACGCAGTATTTT

j_gene: TRBJ1-1
d_gene: TRBD1
v_gene: TRBV6-5
abundance: once
CDR3aa: CASSPRDRGNTEAFF
CDR3nt: TGTGCCAGCAGTCCCCGGGACAGGGGGAACACTGAAGCTTTCTTT

j_gene: TRBJ1-1
d_gene: -
v_gene: TRBV9
abundance: few
CDR3aa: CASSAGHAVGTEAFF
CDR3nt: TGTGCCAGCAGCGCAGGACACGCGGTGGGGACTGAAGCTTTCTTT

j_gene: TRBJ1-3
d_gene: -
v_gene: TRBV4-2
abundance: -
CDR3aa: CASSQERSELSGNTIYF
CDR3nt: TGTGCCAGCAGCCAAGAACGATCGGAGCTCTCTGGAAACACCATATATTTT

j_gene: TRBJ2-5
d_gene: -
v_gene: TRBV18
abundance: -
CDR3aa: CASSQGTQETQYF
CDR3nt: TGTGCCAGCTCACAAGGCACCCAAGAGACCCAGTACTTC

j_gene: TRBJ2-5
d_gene: TRBD2
v_gene: TRBV11-3
abundance: -
CDR3aa: CASSFGGSRETQYF
CDR3nt: TGTGCCAGCAGCTTCGGCGGGAGCCGGGAGACCCAGTACTTC

j_gene: TRBJ2-6
d_gene: -
v_gene: TRBV6-5
abundance: -
CDR3aa: CASSYYNTANVLTF
CDR3nt: TGTGCCAGCAGTTACTACAACACGGCCAACGTCCTGACTTTC